This T cell receptor (beta chain) was identified in a study of T cell changes during pregnancy in multiple sclerosis. The data were produced by immunoSEQ multiplex PCR, yet TCRdb's version contains in-frame clones alone and is incomplete. The table lists about 48,000 clones, roughly 88% of them singletons. With 3 bases removed from V and 4 bases from J, the gap between germline ends came to 7 bases. Germline-derived CDR1 and CDR2 are SGHAT and FQDESV (reference sequence). The CDR3 is 12 residues long. The input for sequencing was CD4+ T cells from peripheral blood mononuclear cells, taken in the second trimester of pregnancy. V usage is TRBV11-1 and J usage is TRBJ2-7; D is undetermined. The source is a female donor with multiple sclerosis, enrolled in a pregnancy study. CDR3 residues: CASSFTTYEQYF. The CDR3 DNA reads as TGTGCCAGCAGCTTCACTACGTACGAGCAGTACTTC.